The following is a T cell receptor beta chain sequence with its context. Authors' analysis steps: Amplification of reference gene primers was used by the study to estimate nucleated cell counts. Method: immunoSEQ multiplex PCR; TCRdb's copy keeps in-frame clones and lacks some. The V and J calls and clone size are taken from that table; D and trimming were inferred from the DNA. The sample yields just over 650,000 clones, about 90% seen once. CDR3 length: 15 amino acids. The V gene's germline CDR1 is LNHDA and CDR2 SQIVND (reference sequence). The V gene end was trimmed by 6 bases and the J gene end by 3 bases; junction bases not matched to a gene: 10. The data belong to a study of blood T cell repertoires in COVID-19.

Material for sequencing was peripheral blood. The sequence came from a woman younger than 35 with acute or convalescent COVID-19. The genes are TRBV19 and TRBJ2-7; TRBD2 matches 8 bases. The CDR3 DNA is TGTGCCAGTAGCCCCAGGCCGGGACTAGTCTACGAGCAGTACTTC. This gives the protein CASSPRPGLVYEQYF.